This TCR beta chain originates from a study of monozygotic twins with inflammatory bowel disease. Total RNA amounting to approximately 3,500 ng went into each TCR library. TCRdb re-called the 5' RACE reads and gives one entry per CDR3 protein, without DNA. The sample's table shows approximately 150,000 distinct CDR3 sequences. On this clonotype itself: Its antigen is still unknown.

Study observations and caveats: IBD patients had lower TCRbeta diversity (inverse Simpson) than healthy co-twins.

CDR3 length: 15 amino acids. Looked up from germline, CDR1 is SGHTA and CDR2 is FQGNSA. This rearrangement joins TRBV7-2 to TRBJ2-1. This TCR derives from a human donor with ulcerative colitis or Crohn's disease, or a healthy co-twin of an affected twin (not recorded which). Sequencing input: blood. The CDR3 here is CASSLDRGSYNEQFF.